The rows below give T cell receptor beta chains drawn from one sample of a study of OX40 agonist ivuxolimab in advanced cancers. Produced via immunoSEQ multiplex PCR; TCRdb's table is partial and in-frame only. Here the sample spans some 45,000 clones, roughly four fifths being singletons. The source was CD4+ or CD8+ T cells sorted from blood, collected in a trial of the OX40 agonist ivuxolimab. The receptors derive from an adult with an advanced solid tumor such as melanoma, head and neck, liver or kidney cancer. CDR3s include the opening cysteine and the closing phenylalanine or tryptophan. D genes are given only for firm matches. Expanded clones get a size class; other rows say once, few or many, or leave the size out.

V	J	size	D	CDR3	DNA
TRBV11-2	TRBJ2-7	-	-	CASSLGRDGEQYF	TGTGCCAGCAGCTTAGGCCGGGACGGCGAGCAGTACTTC
TRBV18	TRBJ1-5	-	TRBD1	CASSGTDFNQPQHF	TGTGCCAGCTCGGGGACAGACTTCAATCAGCCCCAGCATTTT
TRBV19	TRBJ2-7	-	TRBD1	CASSTSGGGEQYF	TGTGCCAGTAGCACCTCAGGGGGCGGAGAGCAGTACTTC
TRBV15	TRBJ1-4	-	-	CATRDWGGAKDEKLFF	TGTGCCACCAGAGACTGGGGGGGGGCAAAGGATGAAAAACTGTTTTTT
TRBV2	TRBJ2-1	-	-	CASSSLRVGEQFF	TGTGCCAGCAGCTCCCTCCGCGTGGGTGAGCAGTTCTTC
TRBV4-2	TRBJ2-1	-	TRBD2	CASSQEGQRGGRDEQFF	TGTGCCAGCAGCCAAGAGGGTCAGCGGGGGGGCAGGGATGAGCAGTTCTTC
TRBV15	TRBJ2-3	-	TRBD2	CATSASGGGDTQYF	TGTGCCACCAGCGCTAGCGGGGGGGGAGATACGCAGTATTTT
TRBV23-1	TRBJ2-7	-	-	CASSQCLGTGDFVGEQYF	TGCGCCAGCAGTCAATGTCTAGGGACGGGGGATTTTGTTGGCGAGCAGTACTTC
TRBV5-6	TRBJ2-5	-	-	CASKNRNQETQYF	TGTGCCAGCAAAAACAGAAACCAAGAGACCCAGTACTTC
TRBV28	TRBJ2-7	-	TRBD2	CASSFGLAGEYGGYEQYF	TGTGCCAGCAGTTTCGGACTAGCGGGAGAGTATGGGGGGTACGAGCAGTACTTC
TRBV23-1	TRBJ1-1	-	-	CASSQFLKPVHVNTEAFF	TGCGCCAGCAGTCAATTCTTAAAACCCGTCCATGTGAACACTGAAGCTTTCTTT
TRBV10-2	TRBJ1-3	few	-	CASSRGREGNTIYF	TGCGCCAGCAGCCGGGGCAGGGAAGGAAACACCATATATTTT
TRBV20-1	TRBJ2-1	-	TRBD1	CSIDRENEQFF	TGCAGTATTGACAGGGAGAATGAGCAGTTCTTC
TRBV5-1	TRBJ1-1	-	-	CASSLILGGTEAFF	TGCGCCAGCAGCTTGATTCTGGGAGGCACTGAAGCTTTCTTT
TRBV2	TRBJ1-1	-	-	CASSEGTRAFF	TGTGCCAGCAGTGAGGGGACACGGGCTTTCTTT
TRBV5-1	TRBJ1-2	few	-	CASSARTAAGGYTF	TGCGCCAGCAGCGCCCGGACTGCGGCGGGGGGCTACACCTTC
TRBV11-2	TRBJ2-1	-	TRBD1	CASSRDRGAYNEQFF	TGTGCCAGCAGCCGGGACAGGGGAGCCTACAATGAGCAGTTCTTC
TRBV19	TRBJ1-5	-	-	CASSEGIYQPQHF	TGTGCCAGTAGTGAGGGAATTTATCAGCCCCAGCATTTT